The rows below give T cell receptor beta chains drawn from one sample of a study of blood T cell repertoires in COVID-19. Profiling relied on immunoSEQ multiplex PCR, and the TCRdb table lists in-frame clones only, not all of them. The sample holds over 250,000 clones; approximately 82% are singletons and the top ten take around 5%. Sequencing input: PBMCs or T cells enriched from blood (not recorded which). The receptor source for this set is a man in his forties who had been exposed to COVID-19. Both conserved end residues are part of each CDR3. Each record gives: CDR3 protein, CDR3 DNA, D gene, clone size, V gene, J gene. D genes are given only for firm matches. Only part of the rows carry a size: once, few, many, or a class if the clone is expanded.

CDR3 protein: CASSSRLGGANTGELFF
CDR3 DNA: TGTGCCAGCAGCTCCCGACTTGGGGGCGCGAACACCGGGGAGCTGTTTTTT
D gene: .
clone size: few
V gene: TRBV7-9
J gene: TRBJ2-2

CDR3 protein: CAISHSQIAGDGELFF
CDR3 DNA: TGTGCCATCAGCCATTCCCAAATAGCGGGAGACGGGGAGCTGTTTTTT
D gene: TRBD2
clone size: .
V gene: TRBV10-3
J gene: TRBJ2-2

CDR3 protein: CASSRVDTTYEQYF
CDR3 DNA: TGCGCCAGCAGCAGAGTGGACACCACCTACGAGCAGTACTTC
D gene: .
clone size: .
V gene: TRBV5-1
J gene: TRBJ2-7

CDR3 protein: CASSPGVYEQYF
CDR3 DNA: TGCGCCAGCAGCCCGGGAGTCTACGAGCAGTACTTC
D gene: .
clone size: .
V gene: TRBV5-1
J gene: TRBJ2-7

CDR3 protein: CASLSSTNTEAFF
CDR3 DNA: TGTGCCAGCCTCTCCAGTACGAACACTGAAGCTTTCTTT
D gene: .
clone size: .
V gene: TRBV7-8
J gene: TRBJ1-1

CDR3 protein: CASSPPGGIETQYF
CDR3 DNA: TGTGCCAGCTCACCACCGGGCGGGATCGAGACCCAGTACTTC
D gene: .
clone size: .
V gene: TRBV18
J gene: TRBJ2-5

CDR3 protein: CASSQVSNEQFF
CDR3 DNA: TGTGCCAGCAGCCAAGTTTCTAATGAGCAGTTCTTC
D gene: .
clone size: .
V gene: TRBV3-1/TRBV3-2
J gene: TRBJ2-1

CDR3 protein: CASSLDMEGAVDGYTF
CDR3 DNA: TGTGCCAGCAGCTTAGATATGGAGGGGGCGGTCGATGGCTACACCTTC
D gene: TRBD1
clone size: .
V gene: TRBV7-3
J gene: TRBJ1-2

CDR3 protein: CASSFAGPPLHF
CDR3 DNA: TGCGCCAGCAGCTTTGCGGGACCACCCCTCCACTTT
D gene: .
clone size: few
V gene: TRBV5-1
J gene: TRBJ1-6

CDR3 protein: CASSLALSGRETQYF
CDR3 DNA: TGTGCCAGCAGCTTAGCACTCAGCGGGAGAGAGACCCAGTACTTC
D gene: TRBD2
clone size: .
V gene: TRBV7-9
J gene: TRBJ2-5

CDR3 protein: CASSANRESYNEQFF
CDR3 DNA: TGTGCCAGCAGCGCTAACAGGGAGTCCTACAATGAGCAGTTCTTC
D gene: .
clone size: .
V gene: TRBV9
J gene: TRBJ2-1

CDR3 protein: CSASPRGQGLMNTEAFF
CDR3 DNA: TGCAGTGCTAGTCCTCGGGGACAGGGGCTCATGAACACTGAAGCTTTCTTT
D gene: TRBD1
clone size: .
V gene: TRBV20-1
J gene: TRBJ1-1

CDR3 protein: CASSQNTGTSGYNEQFF
CDR3 DNA: TGTGCCAGCTCACAAAATACCGGGACTAGCGGTTACAATGAGCAGTTCTTC
D gene: TRBD2
clone size: few
V gene: TRBV18
J gene: TRBJ2-1

CDR3 protein: CSVTDKGNGYTF
CDR3 DNA: TGCAGCGTAACGGACAAGGGGAATGGCTACACCTTC
D gene: .
clone size: few
V gene: TRBV29-1
J gene: TRBJ1-2

CDR3 protein: CSASSGGHTEAFF
CDR3 DNA: TGCAGTGCTAGTTCCGGGGGTCACACTGAAGCTTTCTTT
D gene: .
clone size: few
V gene: TRBV20-1
J gene: TRBJ1-1

CDR3 protein: CASSLGEEGATKETQYF
CDR3 DNA: TGTGCCAGCAGCTTGGGGGAAGAGGGGGCTACGAAAGAGACCCAGTACTTC
D gene: TRBD1
clone size: .
V gene: TRBV7-9
J gene: TRBJ2-5

CDR3 protein: CASSLSLAGGEAVDTQYF
CDR3 DNA: TGTGCCAGCAGTTTATCGTTAGCGGGAGGGGAAGCAGTAGATACGCAGTATTTT
D gene: TRBD2
clone size: .
V gene: TRBV27
J gene: TRBJ2-3

CDR3 protein: CASSRSSYEQYF
CDR3 DNA: TGTGCCAGCAGCCGTTCTTCCTACGAGCAGTACTTC
D gene: .
clone size: .
V gene: TRBV3-1/TRBV3-2
J gene: TRBJ2-7

CDR3 protein: CASSATGYQPQHF
CDR3 DNA: TGTGCCAGCAGTGCAACAGGGTATCAGCCCCAGCATTTT
D gene: .
clone size: once
V gene: TRBV27
J gene: TRBJ1-5

CDR3 protein: CASSNTGRDTGELFF
CDR3 DNA: TGCGCCAGCAGCAACACAGGGAGGGACACCGGGGAGCTGTTTTTT
D gene: .
clone size: many
V gene: TRBV5-1
J gene: TRBJ2-2

CDR3 protein: CASSESGSGDEQYF
CDR3 DNA: TGCGCCAGCAGTGAGTCCGGGAGCGGGGACGAGCAGTACTTC
D gene: TRBD2
clone size: .
V gene: TRBV10-1
J gene: TRBJ2-7

CDR3 protein: CASSLVATGQPNYGYTF
CDR3 DNA: TGCGCCAGCAGCTTGGTTGCGACGGGACAACCTAACTATGGCTACACCTTC
D gene: .
clone size: .
V gene: TRBV5-1
J gene: TRBJ1-2

CDR3 protein: CSVGRASGEGTGELFF
CDR3 DNA: TGCAGCGTTGGGAGGGCTAGCGGAGAGGGAACCGGGGAGCTGTTTTTT
D gene: TRBD2
clone size: .
V gene: TRBV29-1
J gene: TRBJ2-2

CDR3 protein: CASRSGGVDTQYF
CDR3 DNA: TGTGCCAGCCGTAGCGGGGGGGTGGATACGCAGTATTTT
D gene: TRBD2
clone size: once
V gene: TRBV2
J gene: TRBJ2-3

CDR3 protein: CASSLRSEAFF
CDR3 DNA: TGTGCCAGCAGTTTGCGGAGTGAAGCTTTCTTT
D gene: .
clone size: .
V gene: TRBV12-3/TRBV12-4
J gene: TRBJ1-1

CDR3 protein: CASSLRGGSLTEAFF
CDR3 DNA: TGTGCCAGCAGCCTACGAGGGGGATCGTTGACTGAAGCTTTCTTT
D gene: .
clone size: .
V gene: TRBV6-5
J gene: TRBJ1-1

CDR3 protein: CASSPLAGNQPQHF
CDR3 DNA: TGTGCCAGCAGCCCGCTTGCCGGGAATCAGCCCCAGCATTTT
D gene: .
clone size: .
V gene: TRBV3-1/TRBV3-2
J gene: TRBJ1-5

CDR3 protein: CASSERQGEQYF
CDR3 DNA: TGTGCCAGCAGCGAGAGACAGGGCGAGCAGTACTTC
D gene: TRBD1
clone size: .
V gene: TRBV7-9
J gene: TRBJ2-7

CDR3 protein: CASSPGSGQNNEQFF
CDR3 DNA: TGTGCCAGCAGCCCGGGTAGCGGACAAAACAATGAGCAGTTCTTC
D gene: .
clone size: .
V gene: TRBV3-1/TRBV3-2
J gene: TRBJ2-1

CDR3 protein: CASSKTRTSGRGNEQFF
CDR3 DNA: TGTGCCAGCAGCAAAACACGGACTAGCGGGAGAGGCAATGAGCAGTTCTTC
D gene: TRBD2
clone size: .
V gene: TRBV7-3
J gene: TRBJ2-1

CDR3 protein: CASSVIFRANSGNTIYF
CDR3 DNA: TGTGCCAGCAGTGTTATTTTCAGGGCAAACTCTGGAAACACCATATATTTT
D gene: .
clone size: .
V gene: TRBV2
J gene: TRBJ1-3

CDR3 protein: CASSRTPGVTEAFF
CDR3 DNA: TGTGCCAGTAGTAGAACTCCAGGGGTAACTGAAGCTTTCTTT
D gene: .
clone size: few
V gene: TRBV19
J gene: TRBJ1-1

CDR3 protein: CASSERSVGAAGANVLTF
CDR3 DNA: TGCGCCAGCAGTGAGAGGTCCGTTGGTGCGGCTGGGGCCAACGTCCTGACTTTC
D gene: .
clone size: .
V gene: TRBV10-1
J gene: TRBJ2-6

CDR3 protein: CASSPYTGERTGSRGYTF
CDR3 DNA: TGTGCCAGCTCACCATATACGGGCGAGCGGACAGGGTCTAGAGGCTACACCTTC
D gene: TRBD1
clone size: .
V gene: TRBV18
J gene: TRBJ1-2

CDR3 protein: CASSYSGANVLTF
CDR3 DNA: TGTGCCAGCAGCTACTCCGGGGCCAACGTCCTGACTTTC
D gene: .
clone size: .
V gene: TRBV7-2
J gene: TRBJ2-6

CDR3 protein: CAWNPTGGNQPQHF
CDR3 DNA: TGTGCCTGGAACCCGACAGGGGGCAATCAGCCCCAGCATTTT
D gene: TRBD1
clone size: .
V gene: TRBV30
J gene: TRBJ1-5

CDR3 protein: CASSLTGVVAFF
CDR3 DNA: TGTGCCAGCAGCTTGACAGGGGTTGTAGCTTTCTTT
D gene: TRBD1
clone size: once
V gene: TRBV5-6
J gene: TRBJ1-1

CDR3 protein: CASRTGTGPYGGYTF
CDR3 DNA: TGTGCCAGCAGGACAGGAACGGGACCGTATGGAGGCTACACCTTC
D gene: .
clone size: .
V gene: TRBV27
J gene: TRBJ1-2

CDR3 protein: CASSLSGVGADTQYF
CDR3 DNA: TGCGCCAGCAGTCTCTCGGGGGTGGGCGCAGATACGCAGTATTTT
D gene: .
clone size: .
V gene: TRBV10-1
J gene: TRBJ2-3

CDR3 protein: CAWGVLDRSNSPLHF
CDR3 DNA: TGTGCCTGGGGGGTATTGGACAGGTCTAATTCACCCCTCCACTTT
D gene: TRBD1
clone size: .
V gene: TRBV30
J gene: TRBJ1-6

CDR3 protein: CASSERGFRNEKLFF
CDR3 DNA: TGTGCCAGCAGTGAACGAGGATTCCGGAATGAAAAACTGTTTTTT
D gene: .
clone size: .
V gene: TRBV2
J gene: TRBJ1-4

CDR3 protein: CASSVGEGSEQFF
CDR3 DNA: TGTGCCAGCAGCGTAGGGGAGGGATCCGAGCAGTTCTTC
D gene: TRBD2
clone size: .
V gene: TRBV9
J gene: TRBJ2-1

CDR3 protein: CASSFGSGLAVYEQFF
CDR3 DNA: TGCGCCAGCAGCTTTGGTTCGGGACTAGCGGTTTATGAGCAGTTCTTC
D gene: TRBD2
clone size: .
V gene: TRBV5-1
J gene: TRBJ2-1

CDR3 protein: CASSRLQTGGSPVEQYF
CDR3 DNA: TGTGCCAGCAGCCGACTGCAAACAGGGGGCTCTCCGGTCGAGCAGTACTTC
D gene: TRBD1
clone size: .
V gene: TRBV7-9
J gene: TRBJ2-7

CDR3 protein: CASSQDRPGSRETQYF
CDR3 DNA: TGTGCCAGCAGCCAAGATCGTCCCGGTAGCCGAGAGACCCAGTACTTC
D gene: .
clone size: .
V gene: TRBV4-2
J gene: TRBJ2-5